These 5 T cell receptor beta chains were sequenced from one sample in a study of blood T cell repertoires in COVID-19. Generated by immunoSEQ multiplex PCR, the TCRdb table keeps only in-frame clones and is missing some. In the table there are under 350,000 clones, 75% to 90% of which are singletons. Sequenced input: peripheral blood. The source is a man aged 55 to 70 who had recovered from COVID-19.

This chain connects TRBV5-5 to TRBJ1-2; D gene unclear. V dropped 1 base and J dropped 4 bases, with 11 bases sitting between them. Germline V gene data show CDR1 as SGHKS and CDR2 as YYEKEE (reference sequence). This CDR3 has 14 amino acids. The CDR3 is CASSLNIYSYGYTF. CDR3 nucleotides: TGTGCCAGCAGCTTGAACATTTACAGCTATGGCTACACCTTC.

The chain joins TRBV5-1 to TRBJ1-1, with a tentative D call TRBD1 (5 bases). V was pared by 0 bases and J by 3 bases, with 15 bases between. CDR1 is SGHRS and CDR2 is YFSETQ in the germline V gene. This CDR3 comprises 16 residues. The CDR3 region is CASSLGRRGLDTEAFF. The CDR3 DNA sequence: TGCGCCAGCAGCTTGGGTCGTAGGGGATTGGACACTGAAGCTTTCTTT.

The genes are TRBV6-5 and TRBJ1-6; D gene ambiguous. The CDR3 is made up of 16 amino acids. Germline V CDR1 and CDR2: MNHEY, SVGAGI. Trimming shortened V by 0 bases and J by 10 bases, and 16 bases separated the two germline ends. The CDR3 sequence: CASSYSEGSGSSPLHF. The DNA of the CDR3 is TGTGCCAGCAGTTACTCCGAAGGGAGTGGGAGCTCACCCCTCCACTTT.

The chain is built from TRBV6-5 and TRBJ1-4; TRBD1 matches 8 bases. The trim removed 6 bases at V and 6 bases at J, leaving 6 bases unmatched. The CDR3 is made up of 14 amino acids. Germline loops: CDR1 MNHEY, CDR2 SVGAGI. The CDR3 nucleotides read TGTGCCAGCAGACCAGACAGGGGATATGAAAAACTGTTTTTT. This gives the protein CASRPDRGYEKLFF.

V usage is TRBV2 and J usage is TRBJ2-7; TRBD2 aligns across 14 bases. The CDR3 runs 14 residues. V trimming: 8 bases; J trimming: 6 bases; junction bases outside the gene matches: 6. Germline CDR1 SNHLY, CDR2 FYNNEI. The CDR3 here is CASFGTSGSTEQYF. CDR3 DNA sequence: TGTGCCAGCTTTGGGACTAGCGGGAGTACCGAGCAGTACTTC.